These 9 T cell receptor beta chains originate from one sample sequenced in a study of neurological immune-mediated disorders. TCRdb re-analysed the 5' RACE reads in MiXCR, keeping a single row per CDR3 protein. Among about 66,000 distinct CDR3 sequences listed, roughly 4.4% were seen once. Sequencing input: PBMCs. The receptors originated from a woman in her seventies with multiple sclerosis.

Many counts were recorded for this clonotype. J is TRBJ2-3 and V is TRBV20-1; TRBD1 matches 7 bases. The CDR3 totals 15 residues. V was pared by 3 bases and J by 2 bases, with 8 bases of the junction left unmatched. In germline, CDR1 is DFQATT, CDR2 SNEGSKA (reference sequence). CDR3 region: CSARGQPINTDTQYF. CDR3 sequence (DNA): TGCAGTGCTAGGGGACAGCCGATCAACACAGATACGCAGTATTTT.

This clonotype occurred many times. The chain recombines TRBV6-5 with TRBJ1-2; maybe TRBD1 (6 bases). Germline CDR1 reads MNHEY; CDR2 reads SVGAGI. Trimming removed 7 bases from V and 1 base from J, with 22 bases in between. CDR3 length equals 17 residues. CDR3: CASTLGAGVGHNYGYTF. In nucleotides, the CDR3 is TGTGCCAGCACTCTGGGGGCAGGGGTGGGTCATAACTATGGCTACACCTTC.

This clonotype came up many times. The genes are TRBV12-3 or TRBV12-4 and TRBJ2-1; D is ambiguous. V lost 3 bases to trimming and J lost 5 bases, with 14 bases between them. The CDR3 length is 15 residues. The CDR3 region has the DNA TGTGCCAGCAGTTTGGGGTTCCCAAAACACAATGAGCAGTTCTTC. It encodes CASSLGFPKHNEQFF.

Concerning this clonotype itself: Because the CDR3's place on the DNA is in doubt, the DNA is left out and the CDR3 is given as listed by TCRdb. This chain links TRBV6-2 or TRBV6-3 with TRBJ1-1; TRBD1 is the table's D call and was not checked against the DNA. The CDR3 has 15 amino acids, counting both end residues. Germline CDR1 and CDR2: MNHEY and SVGEGT. Here the CDR3 reads CASSYSIPVGVGSFF.

The rearrangement joins TRBV20-1 to TRBJ2-2; 9 bases match TRBD1. V was pared by 0 bases and J by 4 bases, with 15 bases of the junction left unmatched. CDR1 is DFQATT, CDR2 SNEGSKA, per germline (reference sequence). The CDR3 spans 19 residues. The CDR3 DNA follows: TGCAGTGCTAGAGATTGGGCGGCACAGGGGGCGGCAGGCACCGGGGAGCTGTTTTTT. It yields the protein CSARDWAAQGAAGTGELFF.

This clonotype was observed a handful of times. V and J are TRBV6-5 and TRBJ2-1; possibly TRBD2 for D (6 bases). The germline gives CDR1 MNHEY, CDR2 SVGAGI. Between the trimmed V and J ends, which lost 6 bases and 7 bases, there was a span of 16 bases. This CDR3 region has 14 residues. This chain's CDR3 is CASRAGRGWNEQFF. CDR3 in DNA: TGTGCCAGCAGAGCCGGTCGGGGGTGGAATGAGCAGTTCTTC.

This clonotype was seen repeatedly, ten times or more. The genes are TRBV5-1 and TRBJ2-7, with D unclear. V was shortened by 0 bases and J by 4 bases, with 14 bases between the two germline ends. CDR1 is SGHRS and CDR2 is YFSETQ in the germline V gene. This CDR3 has 15 amino acids. In DNA, the CDR3 is TGCGCCAGCAGCTTGGGCGCCCCGGGCCCGTACGAGCAGTACTTC. Protein product: CASSLGAPGPYEQYF.

This clonotype has at least ten counts. The chain employs TRBV29-1 and TRBJ2-7; 9 bases are a match to TRBD2. Per germline, CDR1 SQVTM and CDR2 ANQGSEA. CDR3 length equals 18 residues. V lost 0 bases, J lost 3 bases, and 15 bases stayed unmatched. The CDR3 DNA is TGCAGCGTTGAAGATAGGGTTCCCGGGACTAGCTACCTCTACGAGCAGTACTTC. It specifies CSVEDRVPGTSYLYEQYF.

This clonotype has ten or more counts. V gene TRBV7-9 combines with J gene TRBJ2-4; the D gene is possibly TRBD2 (5 bases). The length of the CDR3 is 14 residues. Germline CDR1 is SEHNR and CDR2 is FQNEAQ (reference sequence). V lost 1 base to trimming and J lost 13 bases, with 17 bases between them. The DNA of the CDR3 is TGTGCCAGCAGCTTAGGCGTCCCAAATGGGGAGCAGTACTTC. Translating it yields CASSLGVPNGEQYF.